Reported below is one T cell receptor beta chain. The sample is drawn from a study of blood T cell repertoires in COVID-19. Across the study: Samples came from the United States, Italy and Spain, spanning acute and convalescent COVID-19. Sources were T cells, B-cell-depleted T cells, or PBMCs; the material itself was cDNA or gDNA.

Original processing notes: Reference gene primer amplification gave nucleated cell count estimates. Using immunoSEQ multiplex PCR, the repertoire was profiled, and TCRdb retains in-frame clones only, with some absent. The DNA gave D and trimming, while V, J and clone size come from that table. The sample consists of over 250,000 clones, approximately 87% of them appearing once. In Cohort 3, a recovered donor had either two negative PCRs, clearance, or symptom resolution. The ends were cut back, 0 bases at V and 8 bases at J, with 11 bases in the middle. CDR3 length equals 14 residues. Germline assignment: CDR1 SGDLS and CDR2 YYNGEE.

This receptor was identified in a woman aged 25-40 years who had recovered from COVID-19. Sequenced: PBMCs or T cells enriched from blood (not recorded which). This chain joins TRBV9 and TRBJ2-2; no reliable D call. This chain's CDR3 is CASSVGGRSGELFF. The CDR3 nucleotides are TGTGCCAGCAGCGTAGGAGGCAGATCTGGGGAGCTGTTTTTT. The whole variable domain, filled in from reference TRBV9 and TRBJ2-2, reads DSGVTQTPKHLITATGQRVTLRCSPRSGDLSVYWYQQSLDQGLQFLIQYYNGEERAKGNILERFSAQQFPDLHSELNLSSLELGDSALYFCASSVGGRSGELFFGEGSRLTVL.